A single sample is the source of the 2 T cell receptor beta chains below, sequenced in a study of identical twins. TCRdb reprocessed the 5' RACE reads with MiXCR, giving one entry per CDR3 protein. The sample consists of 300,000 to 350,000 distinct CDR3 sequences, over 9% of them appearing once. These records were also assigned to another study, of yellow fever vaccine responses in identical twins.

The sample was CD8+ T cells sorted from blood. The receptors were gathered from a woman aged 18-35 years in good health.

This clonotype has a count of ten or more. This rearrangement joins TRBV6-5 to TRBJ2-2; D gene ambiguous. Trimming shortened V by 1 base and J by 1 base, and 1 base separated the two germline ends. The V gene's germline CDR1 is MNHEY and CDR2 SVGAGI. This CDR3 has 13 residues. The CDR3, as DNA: TGTGCCAGCAGTTACTTGAACACCGGGGAGCTGTTTTTT. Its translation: CASSYLNTGELFF.

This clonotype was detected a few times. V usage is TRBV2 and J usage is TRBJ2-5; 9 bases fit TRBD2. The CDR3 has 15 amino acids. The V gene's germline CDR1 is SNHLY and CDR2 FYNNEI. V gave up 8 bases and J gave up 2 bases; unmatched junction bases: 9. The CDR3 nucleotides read TGTGCCAGCCCCTTACACCTAGCGGGACAAGAGACCCAGTACTTC. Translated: CASPLHLAGQETQYF.